What follows are 19 T cell receptor beta chains derived from one specimen sequenced in a study of T-cell reconstitution after alpha-beta-depleted transplantation in children. Construction of the TCRbeta library involved unique molecular identifiers. TCRdb independently ran MiXCR on the PCR reads; one entry per CDR3 protein. The sample contains roughly 400,000 distinct CDR3 sequences, about a fifth of which appear only once. Sequenced here: PBMCs from the stem cell graft donor, sampled from the stem cell graft. Receptors were obtained from a human donor who donated a stem cell graft to a child with acute myeloid leukemia.

This clonotype has ten or more counts. The J gene is TRBJ2-1, the V gene TRBV4-1; D remains ambiguous. The CDR3 contains 15 residues. Germline CDR1 reads MGHRA; CDR2 reads YSYEKL. V was pared by 0 bases and J by 5 bases, with 11 bases between. In nucleotides, the CDR3 is TGCGCCAGCAGCCAAGACGCGAGGACCAACAATGAGCAGTTCTTC. Its translation is CASSQDARTNNEQFF.

This clonotype was seen a handful of times. V and J are TRBV15 and TRBJ2-7; 7 nucleotides match TRBD1. The CDR3 covers 15 residues. The germline V gene encodes CDR1 LNHNV and CDR2 YYDKDF (reference sequence). With V trimmed by 4 bases and J by 4 bases, 10 bases remained unmatched. The CDR3 sequence is CATSITPGGKYEQYF. The CDR3 nucleotides read TGTGCCACCAGCATCACCCCAGGGGGAAAATACGAGCAGTACTTC.

This chain connects TRBV7-3 to TRBJ2-1; no clear D. V lost 3 bases and J lost 6, with 9 bases in between. Germline-derived CDR1 and CDR2 are SGHTA and FQGTGA. The CDR3 totals 13 residues. The CDR3 is CASSFSRVNEQFF. Written as DNA, the CDR3 is TGTGCCAGCAGCTTTTCTAGAGTCAATGAGCAGTTCTTC.

This chain links TRBV23-1 with TRBJ2-5; D is perhaps TRBD1 or TRBD2 (7 bases each). TRBV23-1 is an open reading frame whose function is uncertain. The CDR3 is 15 residues long. V was clipped by 8 bases and J by 1 base, with 17 bases between them. Here the CDR3 reads CASPRPGGGQETQYF. Here the CDR3 DNA reads TGCGCCAGCCCCCGTCCAGGGGGGGGCCAAGAGACCCAGTACTTC.

This clonotype was picked up a small number of times. The V and J genes are TRBV29-1 and TRBJ2-1; 9 bases are a match to TRBD1. The CDR3 contains 14 residues. Trimming removed 3 bases from V and 6 bases from J; junction bases left unmatched: 6. Looked up from germline, CDR1 is SQVTM and CDR2 is ANQGSEA. The CDR3 sequence is CSVEGQGGPNEQFF. The CDR3, as DNA: TGCAGCGTTGAGGGACAGGGAGGTCCCAATGAGCAGTTCTTC.

This clonotype was seen only a few times. The V call is TRBV12-3 or TRBV12-4, the J call TRBJ2-1; D possibly corresponds to TRBD2 (7 bases). There are 13 residues in the CDR3. V was cut by 4 bases and J by 12 bases, with 16 bases left in between. The CDR3 is CASSSGVGEGQFF. CDR3 nucleotide sequence: TGTGCCAGCAGTTCAGGGGTCGGGGAGGGGCAGTTCTTC.

This clonotype was detected only a few times. V and J are TRBV30 and TRBJ2-3; 11 bases are shared with TRBD1. V shed 1 base and J 6 bases; nucleotides not matched to a gene: 3. The CDR3 is made up of 14 amino acids. Germline V lookup: CDR1 GTSNPN, CDR2 SVGIG (reference sequence). The CDR3 is CAWSGTGGADTQYF. DNA for the CDR3: TGTGCCTGGAGTGGGACAGGGGGCGCCGATACGCAGTATTTT.

The CDR3 region has the DNA TGTGCTAGTGGTACGGGACAGCCCTCCTACGAGCAGTACTTC. Protein sequence: CASGTGQPSYEQYF. The chain couples TRBV12-5 to TRBJ2-7; 7 positions agree with TRBD1. The CDR3 extends over 14 amino acids. Germline V gene data show CDR1 as LGHNT and CDR2 as FRNRAP. V shed 5 bases, J shed 0 bases, and the junction held 4 bases outside the gene matches.

The chain recombines TRBV28 with TRBJ2-1; D not certain. Trimming left V 1 base short and J 5 bases short, with 9 bases between. Looked up from germline, CDR1 is MDHEN and CDR2 is SYDVKM. The CDR3 contains 14 residues. Here the CDR3 reads CASSLLSTDNEQFF. The CDR3 DNA reads TGTGCCAGCAGTTTATTATCCACCGACAATGAGCAGTTCTTC. Looking up the rest from reference TRBV28 and TRBJ2-1 gives the full variable domain: DVKVTQSSRYLVKRTGEKVFLECVQDMDHENMFWYRQDPGLGLRLIYFSYDVKMKEKGDIPEGYSVSREKKERFSLILESASTNQTSMYLCASSLLSTDNEQFFGPGTRLTVL.

This clonotype was found a few times. The rearrangement joins TRBV27 to TRBJ1-5; tentatively, D is TRBD1 (6 bases). Trimming pared 10 bases from V and 0 bases from J, leaving 13 bases between. Germline CDR1 reads MNHEY; CDR2 reads SMNVEV (reference sequence). CDR3 length: 14 amino acids. The CDR3 loop is CATRRTASNQPQHF. The CDR3 DNA is TGTGCCACCCGCCGGACAGCTAGCAATCAGCCCCAGCATTTT.

This clonotype came up a few times. The J gene is TRBJ2-1, the V gene TRBV6-2 or TRBV6-3; D remains unclear. CDR1 is MNHEY and CDR2 is SVGEGT in the germline V gene. The V gene lost 2 bases and the J gene lost 4 bases, with 15 bases spanning the gap. The CDR3 contains 16 residues. In DNA, the CDR3 is TGTGCCAGCAGTTACCGAGGCGGCCCCTCGTACAATGAGCAGTTCTTC. As protein: CASSYRGGPSYNEQFF.

The chain couples TRBV11-2 to TRBJ2-5, with TRBD2 as a possible D gene (6 bases). The V end lost 10 bases, the J end lost 4 bases, and 16 bases lay between the germline ends. The CDR3 contains 13 residues. Germline CDR1 and CDR2: SGHAT and FQNNGV. The DNA of the CDR3 is TGTGCCACTCCGGCGGGAAACGGAGAGACCCAGTACTTC. This translates into CATPAGNGETQYF.

CDR3: CASSFQNTVTETQYF. The CDR3 DNA sequence: TGTGCCAGCAGTTTCCAGAATACAGTTACGGAGACCCAGTACTTC. The chain joins TRBV12-3 or TRBV12-4 to TRBJ2-5; no reliable D call. V lost 3 bases and J 5 bases, leaving 16 bases between the germline ends. CDR3 length equals 15 residues.

This clonotype has more than one count but fewer than ten. The chain uses TRBV7-2 and TRBJ2-3; 9 positions match TRBD2. CDR1 and CDR2 from the germline V gene are SGHTA and FQGNSA. The CDR3 spans 17 residues. V was pared by 3 bases and J by 3 bases, with 10 bases of the junction left unmatched. The CDR3, as DNA: TGTGCCAGCAGCTTGGAAGGGACTAGCAGGCCGACAGATACGCAGTATTTT. It translates to CASSLEGTSRPTDTQYF.

This clonotype was recorded many times. The genes are TRBV10-3 and TRBJ2-7; D not resolved. V shed 4 bases and J shed 6 bases, with 10 bases lying between them. Germline V gene data show CDR1 as ENHRY and CDR2 as SYGVKD. CDR3 length: 12 residues. The CDR3 sequence is CAISGHHSEQYF. In DNA, the CDR3 is TGTGCCATCAGTGGGCACCACAGCGAGCAGTACTTC.

The chain joins TRBV12-3 or TRBV12-4 to TRBJ2-7; D gene unclear. Trimming left V 5 bases short and J 3 bases short, with 8 bases between. This CDR3 is built from 12 residues. The CDR3, as DNA: TGTGCCAGCAGTCAAATATACTACGAGCAGTACTTC. Protein: CASSQIYYEQYF.

This clonotype occurred many times. This chain links TRBV12-3 or TRBV12-4 with TRBJ2-5, with 7 bases aligning to TRBD1. The CDR3 is made up of 13 amino acids. The V segment lost 0 bases and the J segment 5 bases; nucleotides outside the gene matches: 0. The CDR3 DNA follows: TGTGCCAGCAGTTTAGCACAGGGGGAGACCCAGTACTTC. Translated, it gives CASSLAQGETQYF.

This clonotype occurred a few times. The chain uses TRBV12-3 or TRBV12-4 and TRBJ1-4; D ambiguous. V dropped 6 bases and J dropped 8 bases, with 13 bases sitting between them. This CDR3 spans 13 amino acids. The CDR3 DNA follows: TGTGCCAGCAGCCCCGACGGGAGGGAAAAACTGTTTTTT. Protein product: CASSPDGREKLFF.

The rearrangement uses TRBV24-1 and TRBJ2-7; D might be TRBD2 (5 bases). Germline lookup yields CDR1 KGHDR and CDR2 SFDVKD. V lost 9 bases to trimming and J lost 2 bases, with 10 bases between them. This CDR3 contains 12 residues. The CDR3 sequence: CATSSGTYEQYF. CDR3 nucleotide sequence: TGTGCCACCTCGTCGGGAACCTACGAGCAGTACTTC.